The next 24 T cell receptor beta chains were all read from a single sample in a study of synovial regulatory T cells in juvenile arthritis (dated by TCRdb to about 2015). These receptors have no identified antigens. The library was made by the immunoSEQ multiplex PCR assay. Drawn from immuneACCESS, this table holds only the in-frame rearrangements with V and J called that TCRdb kept. Clones are partly lost; checked studies trace under half to an unresolved V gene and leave the rest unexplained. This sample's table has entries for approximately 10,000 clones. The ten largest clonotypes hold 1.7% of the sample. Findings and caveats that apply to the study as a whole: Blood iaTreg cells showed lower TCR diversity than other blood Treg cells, consistent with antigen-driven expansion.

The sequenced sample consisted of Treg cells from blood. The cell subset or site label, as the study defines it: HLA-DR+ inflammation-associated blood Treg cells. Source of these receptors: a donor aged 2-35 years with juvenile idiopathic arthritis.

V usage is TRBV7-2 and J usage is TRBJ2-1. Per the germline V gene, CDR1 is SGHTA and CDR2 is FQGNSA. The CDR3 consists of 14 residues. No DNA sequence was recorded. This CDR3 is CASSFGLEINEQFF. The complete variable domain, with remaining parts taken from reference TRBV7-2 and TRBJ2-1, reads GAGVSQSPSNKVTEKGKDVELRCDPISGHTALYWYRQSLGQGLEFLIYFQGNSAPDKSGLPSDRFSAERTGGSVSTLTIQRTQQEDSAVYLCASSFGLEINEQFFGPGTRLTVL.

The rearrangement links TRBV4-2 to TRBJ2-5; TCRdb selects TRBD2, and the lack of DNA leaves this call unchecked. The length of the CDR3 is 18 residues. The entry carries no DNA sequence. The germline CDR1 and CDR2 sequences are LGHNA and YNFKEQ. CDR3 sequence reads: CASSQEARGTSAQETQYF.

This chain links TRBV30 with TRBJ2-7. The CDR3 consists of 13 residues. The entry carries no DNA sequence. Germline V CDR1 and CDR2: GTSNPN, SVGIG (reference sequence). The CDR3: CAWNQGVAYEQYF.

The chain joins TRBV12-5 to TRBJ2-7; TCRdb selects TRBD1, and the lack of DNA leaves this call unchecked. The CDR3 totals 18 residues. No DNA accompanies this entry. Germline V CDR1 and CDR2: LGHNT, FRNRAP. This CDR3 reads CASGPINRGTGTSYEQYF. Full variable domain (rest looked up from reference TRBV12-5 and TRBJ2-7): DARVTQTPRHKVTEMGQEVTMRCQPILGHNTVFWYRQTMMQGLELLAYFRNRAPLDDSGMPKDRFSAEMPDATLATLKIQPSEPRDSAVYFCASGPINRGTGTSYEQYFGPGTRLTVT.

The chain links TRBV11-2 to TRBJ1-1; TCRdb gives TRBD1 as the D gene, but with no DNA this cannot be confirmed. The germline V gene encodes CDR1 SGHAT and CDR2 FQNNGV. The CDR3 covers 11 residues. DNA for this receptor is not on file. The CDR3 loop is CASSLTAEAFF. The full variable domain, rest sourced from reference TRBV11-2 and TRBJ1-1, is EAGVAQSPRYKIIEKRQSVAFWCNPISGHATLYWYQQILGQGPKLLIQFQNNGVVDDSQLPKDRFSAERLKGVDSTLKIQPAKLEDSAVYLCASSLTAEAFFGQGTRLTVV.

The rearrangement uses TRBV4-1 and TRBJ1-1; lacking DNA, the TRBD1 call made by TCRdb goes unchecked. This CDR3 is built from 14 residues. No DNA is listed. From germline, CDR1 is MGHRA and CDR2 YSYEKL. CDR3 protein: CASSLGTGGAEAFF.

V gene TRBV6-7 combines with J gene TRBJ1-4; there is no DNA to check the TCRdb D call of TRBD1. TRBV6-7 is noted as an ORF with a role that remains uncertain. The CDR3 extends over 17 amino acids. No DNA is listed. The CDR3 protein is CASSYSCRDREIEKLFF.

This clone registers medium-sized by frequency. The chain uses TRBV4-3 and TRBJ2-7; TCRdb proposes TRBD2, but this gene call is untestable without DNA. The CDR3 length is 15 residues. The protein alone is recorded here. CDR1 is LGHNA, CDR2 YSLEER, per germline. CDR3 region: CASSQDLRAHYEQYF.

CDR3 region: CASSNRGQVYEQYF. The chain employs TRBV2 and TRBJ2-5; the TRBD1 assignment by TCRdb is unverifiable without DNA. CDR3 length: 14 amino acids. The entry carries no DNA sequence. Germline V lookup: CDR1 SNHLY, CDR2 FYNNEI.

This chain joins TRBV5-1 and TRBJ2-2; TCRdb names TRBD1, which stays unverified in the absence of DNA. There are 14 residues in the CDR3. DNA for this receptor is not on file. Germline CDR1 and CDR2: SGHRS and YFSETQ. CDR3 sequence reads: CASGTQGVAGELFF.

The chain is built from TRBV5-1 and TRBJ1-5. Looked up from germline, CDR1 is SGHRS and CDR2 is YFSETQ. The CDR3 covers 14 residues. DNA is not on record. This CDR3 is CASSFSGVEQPQHF.

The V gene is TRBV28, the J gene TRBJ2-2. The CDR3 runs 14 residues. A DNA sequence was not provided. Germline V gene lookup returns CDR1 MDHEN and CDR2 SYDVKM. The CDR3 is CASSWGKNTGELFF.

Considering frequency, this clone is medium-sized. CDR3: CAIQLGGGGPLHF. The rearrangement links TRBV6-1 to TRBJ1-6. From germline, CDR1 is MNHNS and CDR2 SASEGT. The CDR3 has 13 amino acids. DNA was not recorded.

The V gene is TRBV28, the J gene TRBJ1-2. Looked up from germline, CDR1 is MDHEN and CDR2 is SYDVKM. The CDR3 is 18 residues long. DNA was not recorded. The CDR3 loop is CASSFQPSKRENNYGYTF.

The rearrangement uses TRBV19 and TRBJ1-5. Germline V gives CDR1 LNHDA, CDR2 SQIVND (reference sequence). CDR3 length equals 13 residues. Only the protein sequence is given. This CDR3 reads CASTSGLNQPQHF.

This clone counts as medium-sized by frequency. This chain links TRBV10-3 with TRBJ1-1; TCRdb outputs TRBD1, but without DNA this stays unchecked. Germline CDR1 and CDR2: ENHRY and SYGVKD. The CDR3 contains 15 residues. The DNA sequence is not available. This CDR3 reads CATGDRGRGNTEAFF.

By frequency, this clone is medium-sized (0.01 to 0.1%). V and J are TRBV6-5 and TRBJ1-3. The CDR3 contains 13 residues. DNA for this receptor is not on file. CDR1 is MNHEY, CDR2 SVGAGI, per germline. The CDR3 reads CASSYSAGNTIYF.

By frequency, this clone is medium-sized. The chain joins TRBV10-1 to TRBJ2-7; the TRBD2 assignment by TCRdb is unverifiable without DNA. CDR3 length: 15 amino acids. No DNA sequence was recorded. The germline V gene has CDR1 WNHNN and CDR2 SYGVQD (reference sequence). This chain's CDR3 is CASSGTSGGSYEQYF.

The rearrangement links TRBV6-5 to TRBJ2-7; as DNA is missing, the TRBD1 call by TCRdb cannot be tested. This CDR3 has 16 amino acids. The DNA is unrecorded. CDR1 is MNHEY, CDR2 SVGAGI, per germline. The CDR3 region is CASSYLRRAKRGEQYF.

The chain combines TRBV19 with TRBJ2-7; TCRdb's D call of TRBD2 is untestable without DNA. This CDR3 is 11 amino acids long. The record lacks a DNA sequence. Germline CDR1 LNHDA, CDR2 SQIVND (reference sequence). The CDR3 protein is CATAGPNEQYF.

The chain employs TRBV4-2 and TRBJ2-2; TCRdb gives TRBD2 as the D gene, but with no DNA this cannot be confirmed. This CDR3 is 18 amino acids long. The DNA is unrecorded. CDR1 is LGHNA, CDR2 YNFKEQ, per germline. The CDR3: CASSQDPPGAGARGELFF.

This chain uses TRBV6-1 with TRBJ2-7; the D call from TCRdb, TRBD1, cannot be confirmed without DNA. The germline V gene has CDR1 MNHNS and CDR2 SASEGT. This CDR3 is built from 13 residues. No DNA has been recorded. The CDR3 loop is CAGSQQPSYEQYF.

The chain employs TRBV7-9 and TRBJ1-2. CDR1 is SEHNR and CDR2 is FQNEAQ in the germline V gene (reference sequence). This CDR3 is built from 15 residues. No DNA is given. This CDR3 reads CASSLAGLGESGYTF.

V usage is TRBV6-4 and J usage is TRBJ2-3; as DNA is missing, the TRBD2 call by TCRdb cannot be tested. The CDR3 covers 15 residues. No DNA has been recorded. CDR1 and CDR2 from the germline V gene are MRHNA and SNTAGT. This CDR3 is CASSYLAGSTDTQYF.